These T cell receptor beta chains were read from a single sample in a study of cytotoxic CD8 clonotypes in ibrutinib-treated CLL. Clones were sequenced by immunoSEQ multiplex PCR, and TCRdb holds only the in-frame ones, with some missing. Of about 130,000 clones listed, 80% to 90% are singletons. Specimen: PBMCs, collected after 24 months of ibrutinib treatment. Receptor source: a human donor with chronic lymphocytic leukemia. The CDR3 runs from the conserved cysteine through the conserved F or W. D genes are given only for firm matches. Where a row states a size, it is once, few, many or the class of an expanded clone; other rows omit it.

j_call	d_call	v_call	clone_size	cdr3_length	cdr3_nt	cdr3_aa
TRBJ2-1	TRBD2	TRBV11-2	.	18	TGTGCCAGCAGCTCCGGAGGGGGTGGGACTAGCGGATACAATGAGCAGTTCTTC	CASSSGGGGTSGYNEQFF
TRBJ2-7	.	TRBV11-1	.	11	TGTGCCAGCAGCCAGAGCCGGGAGCAGTACTTC	CASSQSREQYF
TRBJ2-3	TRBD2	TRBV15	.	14	TGTGCCACCAGCAGAGGGGGTAGCGGGAGCCCGCAGTATTTT	CATSRGGSGSPQYF
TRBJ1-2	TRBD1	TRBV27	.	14	TGTGCCAGCAGTTTGAGGGGGCAAGACTATGGCTACACCTTC	CASSLRGQDYGYTF
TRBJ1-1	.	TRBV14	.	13	TGTGCCAGCAGCCCTTCTGGGGGGGTCGAAGCTTTCTTT	CASSPSGGVEAFF
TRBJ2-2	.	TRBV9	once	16	TGTGCCAGCGGACCGTTCGGGACTCGGAACACCGGGGAGCTGTTTTTT	CASGPFGTRNTGELFF
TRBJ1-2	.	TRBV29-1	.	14	TGCAGCGTCACCGGGTCCGAGGGGCACTATGGCTACACCTTC	CSVTGSEGHYGYTF
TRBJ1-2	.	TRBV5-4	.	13	TGTGCCAGCAGCTTGGGTTCAGAAATTGGCTACACCTTC	CASSLGSEIGYTF
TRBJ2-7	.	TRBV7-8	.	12	TGTGCCAGCAGCTCGAACAGGCCTCAGCAGTACTTC	CASSSNRPQQYF
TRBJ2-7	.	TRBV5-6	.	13	TGTGCCAGCAGCTTATTAGGGGTCGGCGAGCAGTACTTC	CASSLLGVGEQYF
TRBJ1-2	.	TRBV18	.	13	TGTGCCAGCTCACCCCGGACTAACTATGGCTACACCTTC	CASSPRTNYGYTF
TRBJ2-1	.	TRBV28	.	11	TGTGCCAGCAGTCTTAACAATGAGCAGTTCTTC	CASSLNNEQFF
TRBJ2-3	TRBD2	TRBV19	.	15	TGTGCCAGTACGCGGGGGGGCCGCCTCGCAGATACGCAGTATTTT	CASTRGGRLADTQYF
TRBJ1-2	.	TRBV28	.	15	TGTGCCAGCAGTTTATTCGCCCCTGAGAAATATGGCTACACCTTC	CASSLFAPEKYGYTF
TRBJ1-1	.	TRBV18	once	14	TGTGCCAGCTCAAATGACCTTGGGAACACTGAAGCTTTCTTT	CASSNDLGNTEAFF
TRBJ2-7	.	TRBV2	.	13	TGTGCCAGCACGTTCAGGAATTCCTACGAGCAGTACTTC	CASTFRNSYEQYF
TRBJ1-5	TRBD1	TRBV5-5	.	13	TGTGCCAGCAGCTTGACAGGGGAGCAGCCCCAGCATTTT	CASSLTGEQPQHF
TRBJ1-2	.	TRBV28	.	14	TGTGCCAGCAGCAGATCGGGGCTTAACTATGGCTACACCTTC	CASSRSGLNYGYTF
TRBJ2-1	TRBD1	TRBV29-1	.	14	TGCAGCGTTGTCAGCAGGGGGCTTGACAATGAGCAGTTCTTC	CSVVSRGLDNEQFF
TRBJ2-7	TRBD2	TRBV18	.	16	TGTGCCAGCTCAGTTTCAATGGCCGCGGGAGATAGTGAGCAGTACTTC	CASSVSMAAGDSEQYF
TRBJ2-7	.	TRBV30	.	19	TGTGCCTGGAGCCTCAGACTCGGGACCGGAGGTTCCCCGTCTTACGAGCAGTACTTC	CAWSLRLGTGGSPSYEQYF
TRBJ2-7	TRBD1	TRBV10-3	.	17	TGTGCCATCAGTCCGGGGACAGGGCTCGGAGGAGGTTCGGAGCAGTACTTC	CAISPGTGLGGGSEQYF
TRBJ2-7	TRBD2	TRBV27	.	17	TGTGCCAGCAGTTTCCTAAGCGGGAGATCACCTCTAGGGGAGCAGTACTTC	CASSFLSGRSPLGEQYF
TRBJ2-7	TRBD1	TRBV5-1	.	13	TGCGCCAGCTGCCGGGACAGGGGATACGAGCAGTACTTC	CASCRDRGYEQYF
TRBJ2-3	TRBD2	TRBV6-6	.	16	TGTGCCAGCAGTTGGGGACTAGCGGGAGACACAGATACGCAGTATTTT	CASSWGLAGDTDTQYF
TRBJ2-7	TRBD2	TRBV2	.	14	TGTGCCAGCAGTGAGCGGGGGAGCTCCTACGAGCAGTACTTC	CASSERGSSYEQYF
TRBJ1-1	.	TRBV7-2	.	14	TGTGCCAGCAGCTGGGGGACGGTGAACACTGAAGCTTTCTTT	CASSWGTVNTEAFF
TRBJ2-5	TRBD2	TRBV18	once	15	TGTGCCAGCTCACCGGTAGCGGGGGGGCAAGAGACCCAGTACTTC	CASSPVAGGQETQYF
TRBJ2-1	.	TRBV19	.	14	TGTGCCAGTCTCCAAGGCCCGGGGAGACATGAGCAGTTCTTC	CASLQGPGRHEQFF
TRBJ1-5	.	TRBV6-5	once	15	TGTGCCAGCAGTTTCGGCCGGGGTAGCAATCAGCCCCAGCATTTT	CASSFGRGSNQPQHF
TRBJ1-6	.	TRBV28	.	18	TGTGCCAGCAGTTTTGCCGGGCCGATCGGATCCTATAATTCACCCCTCCACTTT	CASSFAGPIGSYNSPLHF
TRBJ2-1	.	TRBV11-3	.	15	TGTGCCAGCAGCTTAGATGCGGCAGCCTACAATGAGCAGTTCTTC	CASSLDAAAYNEQFF
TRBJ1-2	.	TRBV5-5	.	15	TGTGCCAGCAGCTTGGAGGCAGGGGTTACCTATGGCTACACCTTC	CASSLEAGVTYGYTF
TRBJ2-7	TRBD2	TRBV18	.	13	TGTGCCAGCTCAAGGGGACTAGCGCTCGAGCAGTACTTC	CASSRGLALEQYF
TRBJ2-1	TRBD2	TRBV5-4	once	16	TGTGCCAGCAGCCCTAGCGGGGGTTCCCCCTACAATGAGCAGTTCTTC	CASSPSGGSPYNEQFF
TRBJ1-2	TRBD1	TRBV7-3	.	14	TGTGCCAGCAGCTCGCCCGGGACAGGCTATGGCTACACCTTC	CASSSPGTGYGYTF
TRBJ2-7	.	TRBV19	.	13	TGTGCCAGTAGTAGGACAGTGATCTACGAGCAGTACTTC	CASSRTVIYEQYF
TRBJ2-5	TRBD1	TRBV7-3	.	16	TGTGCCAGCAGCCCCGTCCCCGGGGGACAGGGAGAGACCCAGTACTTC	CASSPVPGGQGETQYF
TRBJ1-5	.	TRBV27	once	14	TGTGCCAGCAGTTTAATGGCAGACAATCAGCCCCAGCATTTT	CASSLMADNQPQHF
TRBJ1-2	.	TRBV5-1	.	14	TGCGCCAGCAGGTATAGGTCTGGCAACTATGGCTACACCTTC	CASRYRSGNYGYTF
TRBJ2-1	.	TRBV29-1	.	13	TGCAGCGTTCGGCAGGGTGGGGACAATGAGCAGTTCTTC	CSVRQGGDNEQFF
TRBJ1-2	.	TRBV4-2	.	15	TGTGCCAGCAGCCAAGTCGGCCTGGGGGGCGATGGCTACACCTTC	CASSQVGLGGDGYTF
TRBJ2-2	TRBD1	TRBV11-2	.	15	TGTGCCAGCAGCTCCAACGGACAGGGGGCCGGGGAGCTGTTTTTT	CASSSNGQGAGELFF
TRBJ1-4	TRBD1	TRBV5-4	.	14	TGTGCCAGCAGCTCCGGGACAGGGCTAGAAAAACTGTTTTTT	CASSSGTGLEKLFF
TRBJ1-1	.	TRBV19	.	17	TGTGCCAGTAGTTACGGCAGGGGCCTCCATTCGAACACTGAAGCTTTCTTT	CASSYGRGLHSNTEAFF
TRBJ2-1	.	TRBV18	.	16	TGTGCCAGCTCACCACTTACAGCGAAACAGGTCCATGAGCAGTTCTTC	CASSPLTAKQVHEQFF
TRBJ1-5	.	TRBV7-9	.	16	TGTGCCAGCAGCTTAGGTCAGCTTGATGGCAATCAGCCCCAGCATTTT	CASSLGQLDGNQPQHF
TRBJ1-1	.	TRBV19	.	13	TGTGCCAGTAGTCGGGACGACCGGGGGGAAGCTTTCTTT	CASSRDDRGEAFF
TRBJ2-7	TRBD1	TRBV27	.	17	TGTGCCAGCAGTTCTCTCCCAAGGACAGGGGTCGGATACGAGCAGTACTTC	CASSSLPRTGVGYEQYF
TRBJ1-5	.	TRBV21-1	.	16	TGTGCCAGCAGCAAAATGGGGGTTTGTAGGAATCAGCCCCAGCATTTT	CASSKMGVCRNQPQHF
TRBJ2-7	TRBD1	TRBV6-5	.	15	TGTGCCAGCAGCCGACCGGGACAGGGATCCTACGAGCAGTACTTC	CASSRPGQGSYEQYF
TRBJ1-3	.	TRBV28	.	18	TGTGCCACCGCTGGGAGCCCGAGTGCTGACTTTTCTGGAAACACCATATATTTT	CATAGSPSADFSGNTIYF
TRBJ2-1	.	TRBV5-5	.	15	TGTGCCAGCCAGGGACGTCTAAACTCCTACAATGAGCAGTTCTTC	CASQGRLNSYNEQFF